This T cell receptor (beta chain) is from a study of blood T cell repertoires in COVID-19 (TCRdb year 2020). Concerning the study at large: Samples from collaborators originated in the United States, Italy and Spain and spanned both the acute and convalescent phases of COVID-19. The sample metadata nearly always contained a de-identified subject ID, COVID-19 status, age in years and sex. The material from the prospective study consisted of cDNA or gDNA derived from T cells, B-cell-depleted T cells, or PBMCs. A freely available public database, intended as a resource for researchers studying the immune response to SARS-CoV-2, is where the repertoires were released. Samples came from the ongoing ImmuneRACE study (first 160 participants) plus 1,254 subjects from 6 global collaborators. Where available, HLA class I and class II types were taken from metadata supplied by the sample provider and were not determined by assay-based typing. Subjects who had been exposed to COVID-19, were actively infected with it, or had recovered from it provided the deeply sampled blood TCRbeta repertoires that made up the dataset. Overall study outcomes, separate from this receptor: Clinical and demographic metadata were provided uncurated, with the amount varying by source and participant.

The V end gives up 6 bases and the J end 0 bases, leaving 7 bases in the junction not matched to a gene. CDR1 is given as SNHLY and CDR2 as FYNNEI, both from the germline V gene. Its CDR3 holds 17 amino acids, cysteine through phenylalanine. Only the CDR3 part of the read is kept: 51 bases, read in frame from the first base. The collaborating institutions used their own protocols to collect whole blood in K2EDTA tubes. For TCRbeta analysis, collaborators shipped samples as frozen whole blood, isolated PBMCs, or DNA extracted from either of those sample types. A note on this clone: Its cognate antigen has yet to be identified. No much larger clone exists at a distance of one base, and base qualities are not known.

TCRbeta CDR3 regions were amplified from genomic DNA using the immunoSEQ Assay, a bias-controlled multiplex PCR. Per the source publication's procedure: Within the assay, amplification of reference gene primers was used to estimate how many nucleated cells each sample contained. To quantify the absolute abundance of each unique TCRbeta CDR3 rearrangement, sequence reads were collapsed and filtered. Productive Simpson clonality was computed per sample as the square root of Simpson's diversity index over productive rearrangements. TCRdb carries this immuneACCESS record with in-frame sequences only. Its versions omit some clonotypes, under half of them owing to an unresolved V gene in the studies checked, with the rest unexplained. V and J calls and clone size come straight from that table; D and trimming were deduced from the DNA. In this sample the table shows about 260,000 clones, around four fifths of which occur a single time. The ten largest make up 1.9% of the sample.

The sequence was obtained from an elderly woman with acute or convalescent COVID-19. The rearrangement joined TRBV2 to TRBJ2-7; 14 bases in between match TRBD2. The sequencing input was peripheral blood. The CDR3 protein is CASSGRGLAGASYEQYF. The DNA sequence is as follows: TGTGCCAGCAGCGGAAGGGGACTAGCGGGAGCCTCCTACGAGCAGTACTTC.